Given below is one T cell receptor beta chain in context. Antigen: not known. The data originate from a study of T cell responses to AZD1222 COVID-19 vaccine. Study-wide results and limits: The study identified only 6 or 7 AZD1222 recipients as seropositive at baseline. Regions left unmutated in variants are reportedly the target of nearly half of spike-specific TCRs.

Here immunoSEQ multiplex PCR was the method, and the copy in TCRdb shows in-frame clones only, minus some. The sample contains 95,000 to 100,000 clones, just over 85% of which appear only once. The ends lost 1 base at V and 4 bases at J; junction bases unmatched: 7. CDR3 size: 16 residues. Germline loops: CDR1 SEHNR, CDR2 FQNEAQ (reference sequence). This receptor was identified in an adult in good health. The source was peripheral blood, collected on day 0 of AZD1222 vaccination. The chain combines TRBV7-9 with TRBJ2-1; 7 bases match TRBD2. The DNA for the CDR3 is TGTGCCAGCAGCTTAGTTAGTGGGAGGGATTACAATGAGCAGTTCTTC. This gives the protein CASSLVSGRDYNEQFF.